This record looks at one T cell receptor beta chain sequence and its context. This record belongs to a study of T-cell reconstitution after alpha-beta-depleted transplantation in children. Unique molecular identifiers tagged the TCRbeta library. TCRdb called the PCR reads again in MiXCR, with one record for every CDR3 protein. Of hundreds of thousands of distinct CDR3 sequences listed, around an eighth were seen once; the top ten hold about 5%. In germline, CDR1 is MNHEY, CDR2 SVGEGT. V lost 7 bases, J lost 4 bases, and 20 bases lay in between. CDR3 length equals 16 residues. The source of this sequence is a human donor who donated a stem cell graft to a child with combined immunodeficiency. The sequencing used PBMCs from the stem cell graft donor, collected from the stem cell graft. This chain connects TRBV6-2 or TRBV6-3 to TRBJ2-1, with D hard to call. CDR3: CASTDEAQPLYNEQFF. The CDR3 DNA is TGTGCCAGCACCGACGAAGCCCAGCCTCTATACAATGAGCAGTTCTTC.